A single sample is the source of the 15 T cell receptor beta chains below, sequenced in a study of blood T cell repertoires in COVID-19. Sequenced by immunoSEQ multiplex PCR; TCRdb stores in-frame clones only, minus some. The sample yields 190,000 or so clones, more than 60% seen once. The sample comprised peripheral blood. These receptors all come from a man between 45 and 60 years old who had recovered from COVID-19.

This CDR3 reads CASSRDRDTGELFF. Written as DNA, the CDR3 is TGCGCCAGCTCCCGGGACAGGGACACCGGGGAGCTGTTTTTT. The rearrangement uses TRBV5-1 and TRBJ2-2; 9 nucleotides match TRBD1. Germline assignment: CDR1 SGHRS and CDR2 YFSETQ. This CDR3 has 14 amino acids. The junction had 4 bases not matched to a gene; V was cut back by 7 bases and J by 3 bases.

The gene calls are TRBV7-2 and TRBJ2-5, with TRBD1 matching over 11 bases. The trim removed 5 bases at V and 4 bases at J, leaving 6 bases unmatched. In germline, CDR1 is SGHTA, CDR2 FQGNSA. The CDR3 spans 15 residues. The CDR3: CASSIMGQGVETQYF. CDR3 coding DNA: TGTGCCAGCAGCATAATGGGACAGGGGGTAGAGACCCAGTACTTC.

The chain joins TRBV29-1 to TRBJ2-1; D ambiguous. Germline CDR1 and CDR2: SQVTM and ANQGSEA. CDR3 length equals 14 residues. The germline V and J ends were trimmed by 7 bases and 0 bases, with 13 bases remaining between them. The chain's CDR3 is CSARGGNSYNEQFF. CDR3 DNA: TGCAGCGCCCGAGGCGGAAACTCCTACAATGAGCAGTTCTTC.

The chain combines TRBV6-1 with TRBJ2-1, with 11 positions matching TRBD2. Germline CDR1 and CDR2: MNHNS and SASEGT. J was trimmed by 6 bases and V by 2 bases; bases with no gene match: 3. This CDR3 has 15 residues. The CDR3 DNA is TGTGCCAGCAGTGAAATAGCGGGAGGGCCCAATGAGCAGTTCTTC. Translated, it gives CASSEIAGGPNEQFF.

This clone was observed a few times. The chain joins TRBV11-3 to TRBJ2-3, with 9 bases aligning to TRBD2. CDR3 length: 17 amino acids. Germline-derived CDR1 and CDR2 are SGHNT and YENEEA. V dropped 1 base and J dropped 1; count of bases not matched to a gene: 6. For the CDR3, the DNA is TGTGCCAGCAGCTTAGGTTCTAGCGGGGCCGGCACAGATACGCAGTATTTT. Amino acids: CASSLGSSGAGTDTQYF.

The rearrangement uses TRBV7-6 and TRBJ2-7; D unclear. There are 12 residues in the CDR3. The V end was cut by 2 bases, the J end by 5 bases, with 7 bases between. Looked up from germline, CDR1 is SGHVS and CDR2 is FNYEAQ. CDR3 coding DNA: TGTGCCAGCAGCTTAAACAGTGACGAGCAGTACTTC. It codes for CASSLNSDEQYF.

The chain links TRBV2 to TRBJ2-3; TRBD2 matches at 11 bases. Losses at the gene ends were 6 bases for V and 0 bases for J; bases not matched to a gene: 5. The CDR3 has 16 residues. Germline CDR1 SNHLY, CDR2 FYNNEI. CDR3 amino acids: CASRVGLAASTDTQYF. CDR3 DNA sequence: TGTGCCAGCAGGGTGGGACTAGCGGCTAGCACAGATACGCAGTATTTT.

The chain uses TRBV5-1 and TRBJ2-2; TRBD1 matches 8 bases. V lost 6 bases to trimming and J lost 4 bases; unmatched junction nucleotides: 14. This CDR3 contains 17 residues. Germline V CDR1 and CDR2: SGHRS, YFSETQ. CDR3 loop: CASTLDQTGDITGELFF. The CDR3 bases are TGCGCCAGCACCCTTGACCAGACAGGGGATATCACCGGGGAGCTGTTTTTT.

This chain links TRBV30 with TRBJ1-2; weak D call: TRBD1 (5 bases). CDR3 length equals 16 residues. Trimming left V 4 bases short and J 7 bases short, with 25 bases between. Germline V gives CDR1 GTSNPN, CDR2 SVGIG (reference sequence). CDR3 DNA sequence: TGTGCCTGGACCCTCGATCGGGGGGAAGTACGGCTTGGCTACACCTTC. This sequence encodes CAWTLDRGEVRLGYTF.

The rearrangement uses TRBV27 and TRBJ1-4, with 8 positions matching TRBD1. The junction had 3 bases not matched to a gene; V was cut back by 4 bases and J by 5 bases. The CDR3 contains 14 residues. CDR1 is MNHEY, CDR2 SMNVEV, per germline (reference sequence). DNA of the CDR3: TGTGCCAGCAGTTGGGACAGGACGAATGAAAAACTGTTTTTT. Its translation is CASSWDRTNEKLFF.

This chain uses TRBV5-4 with TRBJ2-4; no definite D call. Germline V gene lookup returns CDR1 SGHNT and CDR2 YYREEE (reference sequence). With 2 bases removed from V and 3 bases from J, the gap between germline ends came to 9 bases. The CDR3 contains 14 residues. The CDR3 loop reads CASSFAIRKNIQYF. The DNA for the CDR3 is TGTGCCAGCAGCTTCGCTATTCGCAAAAACATTCAGTACTTC.

The rearrangement joins TRBV20-1 to TRBJ2-7, with a tentative D call TRBD2 (5 bases). In germline, CDR1 is DFQATT, CDR2 SNEGSKA (reference sequence). V was clipped by 4 bases and J by 3 bases, with 7 bases between them. The CDR3 length is 11 residues. CDR3 bases: TGCAGTGCTACAGACTACTACGAGCAGTACTTC. It translates to CSATDYYEQYF.

The genes are TRBV6-1 and TRBJ2-6; possible D gene TRBD1, 7 bases. The CDR3 is 17 residues long. CDR1 and CDR2 (germline): MNHNS, SASEGT. The V end lost 3 bases, the J end lost 2 bases, and 14 bases lay between the germline ends. The CDR3 loop reads CASSDSFRGAGANVLTF. The CDR3 region has the DNA TGTGCCAGCAGTGATTCCTTCAGGGGGGCTGGGGCCAACGTCCTGACTTTC.

This clone was recorded once. V usage is TRBV6-5 and J usage is TRBJ2-4; tentatively, D is TRBD1 (6 bases). V lost 5 bases and J lost 7, with 9 bases in between. Germline V gives CDR1 MNHEY, CDR2 SVGAGI. CDR3 length: 12 amino acids. The CDR3 sequence is CASSPGANIQYF. The CDR3 nucleotides are TGTGCCAGCAGTCCAGGGGCGAACATTCAGTACTTC.

This clone was detected a few times. The V and J genes are TRBV5-1 and TRBJ1-3; 9 positions agree with TRBD1. CDR3 length: 14 amino acids. CDR1 SGHRS and CDR2 YFSETQ come from the germline V gene. J gave up 8 bases and V 4 bases, and 7 bases lay outside the gene matches. The CDR3 spells CASSPGTGRDTIYF. For the CDR3, the DNA is TGCGCCAGCAGCCCCGGGACAGGGAGGGACACCATATATTTT.